This T cell receptor beta chain is from a study of OX40 agonist ivuxolimab in advanced cancers. Looking at the study overall: Ivuxolimab was a fully human IgG2 agonistic monoclonal antibody targeting the costimulatory receptor OX40 (CD134). Intravenous ivuxolimab was administered to patients every 2 weeks at six dose levels: 0.01, 0.1, 0.3, 1.5, 3 and 10 mg/kg. Of the roughly 50 dose-escalation patients, hepatocellular carcinoma was present in roughly 19, melanoma in approximately 15, renal cell carcinoma in 9 and head and neck cancer in 9. The dose-escalation cohort was 82.7% male with a mean age of approximately 60 years, ranging from about 20 to 80. Patients were allowed to have had prior anti-PD-1, anti-PD-L1 or anti-CTLA-4 therapy, and around 41% of the dose-escalation patients had previously received checkpoint inhibitors. Partial responses were achieved by three dose-escalation patients, of whom one had hepatocellular carcinoma and two had cutaneous melanoma. The purpose of peripheral TCRbeta sequencing was to test whether ivuxolimab changed TCR sequence diversity and led to clonal T-cell expansion. The paper describes the monotherapy dose-escalation part (N of about 57 patients) of the phase I trial of ivuxolimab.

Patients with a history of autoimmune disease or receiving systemic immunosuppression were excluded from the trial. Peripheral blood for TCR sequencing was drawn from every dose cohort at baseline, at cycle 4 day 1 and at cycle 7 day 1. Samples came from an open-label, multicenter, first-in-human phase I dose-escalation trial of ivuxolimab. The trial enrolled adults with locally advanced or metastatic head and neck squamous cell, hepatocellular, melanoma or renal cell carcinoma. Before TCR sequencing, CD4+ and CD8+ T cells were separately sorted from peripheral blood. General study outcomes and caveats: Partial responders in the 0.1-3.0 mg/kg groups had among the lowest normalized peripheral clonal expansion, especially among CD8+ T cells. Which antigens the clonally expanded peripheral T cells were specific for was not determined. At doses from 0.1 to 3.0 mg/kg, clonal expansion was seen in both CD4+ and CD8+ blood T cells between baseline and week 6. After ivuxolimab, CD8+ T cells had more expanded clones than CD4+ T cells on average. Low levels of normalized T-cell clonal expansion were also seen in some patients who did not respond.

Genomic DNA was extracted from sorted cells for sequencing of the TCRbeta CDR3 region. TCRbeta CDR3 regions were sequenced using the immunoSEQ Assay. In TCRdb, the immuneACCESS table is reduced to in-frame sequences with V and J assigned. These tables do not hold every clone; where another copy was compared, an unresolved V gene accounts for under half, and the others remain unexplained. This sample comprises 77,000 or so clones, about 93% of them detected only once. The ten biggest clones cover approximately 0.3% of the sample. This clone has more than one count but fewer than ten. No antigen is known for it. Base qualities were left out, and no much larger clone turns up one base away. CDR1 and CDR2 (SGHTA, FQGNSA) derive from the germline V gene. From the cysteine up to the phenylalanine, the CDR3 has a length of 15 residues. Only CDR3 DNA is held: 45 bases, read in frame from base 1. Relative to germline, V is 1 base shorter and J is 0 bases shorter, with 7 bases between their ends.

The clonotype was recovered from an adult with an advanced solid tumor such as melanoma, head and neck, liver or kidney cancer. This receptor chain uses TRBV7-2 and TRBJ2-1, with no confident D gene call. This specimen consisted of CD4+ or CD8+ T cells sorted from blood, obtained in a trial of the OX40 agonist ivuxolimab. The DNA sequence follows: TGTGCCAGCAGCTTAGATCAGAGCTCCTACAATGAGCAGTTCTTC. The encoded protein is CASSLDQSSYNEQFF.